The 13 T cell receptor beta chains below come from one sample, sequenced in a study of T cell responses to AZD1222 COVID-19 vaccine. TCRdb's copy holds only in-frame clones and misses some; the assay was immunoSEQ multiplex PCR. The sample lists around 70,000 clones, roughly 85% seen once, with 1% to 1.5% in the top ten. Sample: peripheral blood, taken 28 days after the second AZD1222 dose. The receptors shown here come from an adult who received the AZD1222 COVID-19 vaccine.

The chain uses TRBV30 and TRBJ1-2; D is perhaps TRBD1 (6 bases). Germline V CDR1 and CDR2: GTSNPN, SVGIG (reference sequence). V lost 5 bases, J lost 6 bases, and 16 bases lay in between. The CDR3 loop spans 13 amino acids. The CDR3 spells CAWADRFVDGYTF. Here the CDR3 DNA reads TGTGCCTGGGCTGACAGGTTTGTGGATGGCTACACCTTC.

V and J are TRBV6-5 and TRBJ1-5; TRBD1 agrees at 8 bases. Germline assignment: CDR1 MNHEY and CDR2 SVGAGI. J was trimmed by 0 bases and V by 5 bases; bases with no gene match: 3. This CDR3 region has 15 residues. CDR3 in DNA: TGTGCCAGCAGTCCGGACAGGGCTAGCAATCAGCCCCAGCATTTT. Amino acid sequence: CASSPDRASNQPQHF.

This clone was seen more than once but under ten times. The CDR3, as DNA: TGCAGTGCCAGGGCGGCAGATACGCAGTATTTT. Its translation is CSARAADTQYF. The chain has TRBV20-1 and TRBJ2-3; D perhaps matches TRBD1 (5 bases). CDR3 length: 11 amino acids. CDR1 is DFQATT and CDR2 is SNEGSKA in the germline V gene (reference sequence). V was clipped by 6 bases and J by 4 bases, with 8 bases between them.

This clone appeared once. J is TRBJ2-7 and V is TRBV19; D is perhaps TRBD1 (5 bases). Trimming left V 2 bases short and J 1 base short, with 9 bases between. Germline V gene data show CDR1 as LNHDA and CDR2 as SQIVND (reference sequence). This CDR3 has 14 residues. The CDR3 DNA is TGTGCCAGTAGTATAAGGGCAGGGTCCTACGAGCAGTACTTC. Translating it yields CASSIRAGSYEQYF.

The CDR3 spells CASSLASDNSPLHF. The CDR3 nucleotides are TGTGCCAGCAGCTTAGCCAGCGATAATTCACCCCTCCACTTT. V gene TRBV13 combines with J gene TRBJ1-6; no definite D call. V was clipped by 1 base and J by 5 bases, with 6 bases between them. The CDR3 has 14 amino acids. Germline assignment: CDR1 PRHDT and CDR2 FYEKMQ (reference sequence).

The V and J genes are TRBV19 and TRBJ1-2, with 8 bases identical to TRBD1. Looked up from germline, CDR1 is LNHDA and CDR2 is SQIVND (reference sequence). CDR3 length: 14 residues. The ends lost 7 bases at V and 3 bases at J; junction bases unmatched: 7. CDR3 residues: CASIRTGTDYGYTF. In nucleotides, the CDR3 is TGTGCCAGTATCCGGACAGGGACCGACTATGGCTACACCTTC.

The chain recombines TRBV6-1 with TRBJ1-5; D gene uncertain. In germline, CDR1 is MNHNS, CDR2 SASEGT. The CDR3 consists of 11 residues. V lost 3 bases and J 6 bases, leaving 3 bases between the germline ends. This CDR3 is CASSEGQPQHF. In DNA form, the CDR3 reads TGTGCCAGCAGTGAGGGTCAGCCCCAGCATTTT.

CDR3 protein: CASSDETGTVKNIQYF. The CDR3 nucleotides read TGTGCCAGCAGTGACGAAACCGGGACAGTTAAAAACATTCAGTACTTC. The chain combines TRBV6-4 with TRBJ2-4; 7 nucleotides line up with TRBD1. The V segment lost 2 bases and the J segment 4 bases; nucleotides outside the gene matches: 8. This CDR3 has 16 residues. CDR1 MRHNA and CDR2 SNTAGT come from the germline V gene.

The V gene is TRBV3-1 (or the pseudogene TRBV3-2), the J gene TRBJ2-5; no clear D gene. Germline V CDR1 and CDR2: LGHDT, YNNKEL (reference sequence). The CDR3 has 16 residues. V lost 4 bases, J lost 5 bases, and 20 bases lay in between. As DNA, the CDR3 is TGTGCCAGCAGCCCTTTCAGAGGACCGCGGTGGGAGACCCAGTACTTC. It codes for CASSPFRGPRWETQYF.

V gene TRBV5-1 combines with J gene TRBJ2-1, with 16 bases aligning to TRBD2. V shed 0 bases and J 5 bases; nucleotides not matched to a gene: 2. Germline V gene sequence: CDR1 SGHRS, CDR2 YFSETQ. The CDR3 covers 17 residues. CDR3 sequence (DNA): TGCGCCAGCAGCTTGGCGGGACTAGCGGGAGGGGACAATGAGCAGTTCTTC. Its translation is CASSLAGLAGGDNEQFF.

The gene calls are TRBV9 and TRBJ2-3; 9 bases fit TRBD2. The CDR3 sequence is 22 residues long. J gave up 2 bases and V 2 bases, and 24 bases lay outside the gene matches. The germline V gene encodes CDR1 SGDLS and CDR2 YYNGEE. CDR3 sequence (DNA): TGTGCCAGCAGCGTCCCCCCCAATTGGGCTAGCGGGAACCCGATGCCCACAGATACGCAGTATTTT. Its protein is CASSVPPNWASGNPMPTDTQYF. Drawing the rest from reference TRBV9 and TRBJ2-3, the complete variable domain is DSGVTQTPKHLITATGQRVTLRCSPRSGDLSVYWYQQSLDQGLQFLIQYYNGEERAKGNILERFSAQQFPDLHSELNLSSLELGDSALYFCASSVPPNWASGNPMPTDTQYFGPGTRLTVL.

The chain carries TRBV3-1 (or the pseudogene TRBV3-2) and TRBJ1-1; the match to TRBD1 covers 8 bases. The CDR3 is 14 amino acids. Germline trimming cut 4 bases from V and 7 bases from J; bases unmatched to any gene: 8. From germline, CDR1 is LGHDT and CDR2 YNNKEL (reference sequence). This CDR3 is CASSLGTGKIEAFF. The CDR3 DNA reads TGTGCCAGCAGCCTTGGGACAGGCAAGATTGAAGCTTTCTTT.

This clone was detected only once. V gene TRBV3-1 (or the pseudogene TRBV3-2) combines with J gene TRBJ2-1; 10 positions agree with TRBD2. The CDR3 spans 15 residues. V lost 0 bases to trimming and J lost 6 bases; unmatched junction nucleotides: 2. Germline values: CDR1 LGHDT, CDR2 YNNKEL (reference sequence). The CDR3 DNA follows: TGTGCCAGCAGCCAAGAACTAGCGGGGAGCAATGAGCAGTTCTTC. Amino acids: CASSQELAGSNEQFF.